The clone carrying this T cell receptor (beta chain) was seen once. As yet, its antigen is unknown. The assay was run at deep level. Using immunoSEQ multiplex PCR, the repertoire was profiled, and TCRdb retains in-frame clones only, with some absent. The table lists roughly 320,000 clones, around 87% of them singletons. The source of the sample is a study of shared clonotypes between healthy human individuals. The study, taken as a whole, reports: Larger richness was generally estimated for naive than memory subsets. Rarefaction showed sorted-subset sequencing was incomplete despite large depth. The sharing of roughly 5% of naive CD4 clonotypes was seen across a handful of donors.

CDR1 SGHTS and CDR2 YDEGEE come from the germline V gene. This CDR3 contains 17 residues. V shed 0 bases and J shed 2 bases, with 16 bases lying between them. The rearrangement links TRBV5-8 to TRBJ2-3; no firm D call. The sequence came from a young man in good health. Sequencing input: memory CD8+ T cells sorted from blood. Subset described: CD45RO+ cells pooled with CCR7-negative TemRA cells. The CDR3 bases are TGTGCCAGCAGCTTGGGAGTGGCGCCCGATACCACAGATACGCAGTATTTT. This codes for CASSLGVAPDTTDTQYF.